Sequencing of this TCR beta chain was carried out in a study of OX40 agonist ivuxolimab in advanced cancers. Study-wide context: Ivuxolimab was a fully human IgG2 agonistic monoclonal antibody targeting the costimulatory receptor OX40 (CD134). Intravenous ivuxolimab was administered to patients every 2 weeks at six dose levels: 0.01, 0.1, 0.3, 1.5, 3 and 10 mg/kg. Partial responses occurred in three dose-escalation patients, of whom one had hepatocellular carcinoma and two had cutaneous melanoma. In the dose-escalation cohort, 82.7% of patients were male, and the mean age was approximately 64 years, with a range of about 23 to 85. Peripheral TCRbeta sequencing aimed to test whether ivuxolimab altered TCR sequence diversity and caused clonal T-cell expansion. The paper describes the monotherapy dose-escalation part (N of about 47 patients) of the phase I trial of ivuxolimab. Of the approximately 50 patients in dose escalation, about 20 had hepatocellular carcinoma, some 15 had melanoma, 9 had renal cell carcinoma and 9 had head and neck cancer. Patients were allowed to have had prior anti-PD-1, anti-PD-L1 or anti-CTLA-4 therapy, and 40% of the dose-escalation patients had previously received checkpoint inhibitors. On the study overall, not on this receptor specifically: On average, CD8+ T cells showed more expanded clones than CD4+ T cells after ivuxolimab. The antigen specificity of the clonally expanded peripheral T cells was not determined. In the 0.1-3.0 mg/kg groups, partial responders were among the patients with the lowest normalized peripheral clonal expansion, particularly in CD8+ T cells. Low levels of normalized T-cell clonal expansion were also seen in some patients who did not respond. At doses of 0.1 to 3.0 mg/kg, clonal expansion of both CD4+ and CD8+ blood T cells was observed from baseline to week 6.

Patients with autoimmune disease history or receiving systemic immunosuppression were excluded from the trial. Peripheral blood for TCR sequencing was collected from all dose cohorts at baseline, on cycle 4 day 1, and on cycle 7 day 1. Samples came from an open-label, multicenter, first-in-human phase I dose-escalation trial of ivuxolimab. Adults with locally advanced or metastatic melanoma, renal cell, hepatocellular, or head and neck squamous cell carcinoma were enrolled in the trial. CD4+ and CD8+ T cells were sorted separately from peripheral blood before TCR sequencing. For sequencing of the TCRbeta CDR3 region, genomic DNA was extracted from the sorted cells. TCRbeta CDR3 regions were sequenced using the immunoSEQ Assay. Entries here come from immuneACCESS through TCRdb and include only in-frame sequences with V and J called. Some clones fail to appear in such tables; in the studies checked, an unresolved V gene covers under half of the shortfall, and the cause of the remainder is unknown. This sample gives 30,000 to 35,000 clones in total; roughly 80% of them show up just once. About a quarter of the sample is taken by the ten largest.

As regards this clone: Its recognized antigen is unknown. The sample holds no much larger clone one base away, and base qualities are not on file.

The source is an adult with an advanced solid tumor such as melanoma, head and neck, liver or kidney cancer. The specimen was CD4+ or CD8+ T cells sorted from blood, collected in a trial of the OX40 agonist ivuxolimab.

The nucleotides read TGTGCCAGCAGTGAGGGAATAGGACTGGGGGGCAATCAGCCCCAGCATTTT. It is translated as CASSEGIGLGGNQPQHF. The V and J segments used are TRBV6-1 and TRBJ1-5, with TRBD1 perhaps the D gene, on 5 matching bases. Inclusive of the bounding cysteine and phenylalanine, the CDR3 is 17 residues long. Only the CDR3 part of the read is kept: 51 bases, read in frame from the first base. The germline V gene provides CDR1 MNHNS and CDR2 SASEGT. At the junction V is shortened by 3 bases and J by 2 bases, with 17 bases in between.